What follows are 21 T cell receptor beta chains derived from one specimen sequenced in a study of blood T cell repertoires in COVID-19. Measured with immunoSEQ multiplex PCR; TCRdb has only the in-frame clones, and not every one. Here the sample spans more than 200,000 clones, roughly 88% being singletons. Sequenced material: peripheral blood. These TCRs come from a woman in her 40s who had recovered from COVID-19.

V gene TRBV10-3 combines with J gene TRBJ1-1; TRBD1 might be the D (5 bases). Germline V CDR1 and CDR2: ENHRY, SYGVKD. The CDR3 extends over 13 amino acids. V gave up 6 bases and J gave up 3 bases, with 11 bases separating them. The CDR3 sequence is CAIRARGDTEAFF. The CDR3 coding sequence is TGTGCCATCAGGGCTCGGGGGGACACTGAAGCTTTCTTT.

The chain has TRBV7-9 and TRBJ1-4, with D possibly TRBD1 on 6 matching bases. The germline CDR1 and CDR2 sequences are SEHNR and FQNEAQ (reference sequence). The CDR3 has 13 amino acids. Trimming took off 5 bases at V and 7 bases at J, with 11 bases between the two ends. CDR3: CASSEGGVEKLFF. CDR3 in DNA: TGTGCCAGCAGCGAAGGGGGAGTTGAAAAACTGTTTTTT. The full variable domain, completed using reference TRBV7-9 and TRBJ1-4, is DTGVSQNPRHKITKRGQNVTFRCDPISEHNRLYWYRQTLGQGPEFLTYFQNEAQLEKSRLLSDRFSAERPKGSFSTLEIQRTEQGDSAMYLCASSEGGVEKLFFGSGTQLSVL.

The rearrangement joins TRBV19 to TRBJ1-3, with 10 bases that match TRBD1. Trimming at V came to 9 bases and at J to 2 bases, leaving 4 bases not matched to a gene. CDR1 is LNHDA and CDR2 is SQIVND in the germline V gene (reference sequence). This CDR3 region has 14 residues. Written as DNA, the CDR3 is TGTGCCAGCTCAGACAGGGGGCCTGGAAACACCATATATTTT. Its protein is CASSDRGPGNTIYF.

The chain combines TRBV6-5 with TRBJ1-2; 7 bases map to TRBD1. Germline CDR1 is MNHEY and CDR2 is SVGAGI. This CDR3 is 13 amino acids long. V lost 6 bases to trimming and J lost 7 bases; unmatched junction nucleotides: 8. CDR3 nucleotides: TGTGCCAGCAGACTCACAGGGGTGGGTGGCTACACCTTC. Translating gives CASRLTGVGGYTF.

This sequence joins TRBV7-2 and TRBJ1-1; D is unresolved. V was cut by 2 bases and J by 2 bases, with 6 bases left in between. CDR1 is SGHTA, CDR2 FQGNSA, per germline. CDR3 length: 13 amino acids. CDR3 sequence reads: CASSLMGNTEAFF. DNA for the CDR3: TGTGCCAGCAGCTTAATGGGCAACACTGAAGCTTTCTTT.

The chain employs TRBV7-9 and TRBJ2-3, with D uncertain. This CDR3 spans 12 amino acids. Germline lookup yields CDR1 SEHNR and CDR2 FQNEAQ (reference sequence). V gave up 3 bases and J gave up 2 bases, with 3 bases separating them. In DNA form, the CDR3 reads TGTGCCAGCAGCTTGTACACAGATACGCAGTATTTT. Protein sequence: CASSLYTDTQYF.

The rearrangement links TRBV7-3 to TRBJ2-3; D gene uncertain. The CDR3 is 14 amino acids. V was clipped by 3 bases and J by 0 bases, with 7 bases between them. Germline V gene sequence: CDR1 SGHTA, CDR2 FQGTGA. CDR3 bases: TGTGCCAGCAGCTTGGGCAGAAGCACAGATACGCAGTATTTT. Translating gives CASSLGRSTDTQYF.

The V and J genes are TRBV7-3 and TRBJ1-2; D call uncertain. The germline V gene has CDR1 SGHTA and CDR2 FQGTGA. V lost 6 bases, J lost 2 bases, and 13 bases lay in between. This CDR3 has 14 residues. CDR3 bases: TGTGCCAGCAGTGCAAATTCGGGGAACTATGGCTACACCTTC. Encoded protein: CASSANSGNYGYTF.

The chain employs TRBV10-3 and TRBJ2-2, with TRBD1 as a possible D gene (5 bases). This CDR3 is built from 15 residues. CDR1 ENHRY and CDR2 SYGVKD come from the germline V gene. V shed 1 base and J shed 7 bases, with 13 bases lying between them. CDR3 nucleotides: TGTGCCATCAGTGAGTTTATCCAGGGTGGCGGGGAGCTGTTTTTT. Its translation is CAISEFIQGGGELFF.

The chain combines TRBV7-2 with TRBJ1-2; D uncertain. This CDR3 contains 12 residues. Germline values: CDR1 SGHTA, CDR2 FQGNSA. V was shortened by 5 bases and J by 8 bases, with 12 bases between the two germline ends. The chain's CDR3 is CASSEGSGGYTF. The CDR3 DNA reads as TGTGCCAGCAGCGAAGGGTCGGGGGGCTACACCTTC.

The chain carries TRBV28 and TRBJ1-4; TRBD1 matches 7 bases. Germline V lookup: CDR1 MDHEN, CDR2 SYDVKM. V trimming: 8 bases; J trimming: 6 bases; junction bases outside the gene matches: 3. The CDR3 contains 12 residues. This chain's CDR3 is CASQQGHEKLFF. DNA of the CDR3: TGTGCCAGCCAACAGGGGCATGAAAAACTGTTTTTT.

CDR3 coding DNA: TGTGCCAGCAGCCCGACACCAGGGATAGCGGGGCTTTCCTACGAGCAGTACTTC. Protein product: CASSPTPGIAGLSYEQYF. The V and J genes are TRBV14 and TRBJ2-7; 8 nucleotides align to TRBD2. V trimming: 4 bases; J trimming: 1 base; junction bases outside the gene matches: 15. Per germline, CDR1 SGHDN and CDR2 FVKESK. The CDR3 length is 18 residues.

The V call is TRBV28, the J call TRBJ2-7, with 7 bases that match TRBD1. The germline CDR1 and CDR2 sequences are MDHEN and SYDVKM. This CDR3 is built from 15 residues. J gave up 3 bases and V 2 bases, and 7 bases lay outside the gene matches. This CDR3 reads CASSLRLGQVYEQYF. CDR3 coding DNA: TGTGCCAGCAGTTTAAGGTTAGGACAGGTCTACGAGCAGTACTTC.

This clone has a handful of counts. The rearrangement links TRBV3-1 (or the pseudogene TRBV3-2) to TRBJ1-4; no definite D call. The CDR3 is 13 amino acids. Trimming took off 6 bases at V and 6 bases at J, with 11 bases between the two ends. Germline V gene data show CDR1 as LGHDT and CDR2 as YNNKEL (reference sequence). CDR3 sequence reads: CASSLGVDEKLFF. CDR3 bases: TGTGCCAGCAGTTTGGGCGTGGATGAAAAACTGTTTTTT.

The chain couples TRBV5-6 to TRBJ1-1, with 7 bases that match TRBD1. V dropped 6 bases and J dropped 0; count of bases not matched to a gene: 2. CDR3 length equals 13 residues. The germline V gene has CDR1 SGHDT and CDR2 YYEEEE. In DNA form, the CDR3 reads TGTGCCAGCACCGGGACAGTGAACACTGAAGCTTTCTTT. It encodes CASTGTVNTEAFF. The full variable domain, in which reference TRBV5-6 and TRBJ1-1 provide the parts outside the CDR3, is DAGVTQSPTHLIKTRGQQVTLRCSPKSGHDTVSWYQQALGQGPQFIFQYYEEEERQRGNFPDRFSGHQFPNYSSELNVNALLLGDSALYLCASTGTVNTEAFFGQGTRLTVV.

The CDR3 loop reads CASSLQAAGGPYNEQFF. CDR3 nucleotides: TGTGCCAGCAGCTTACAGGCCGCCGGAGGGCCTTACAATGAGCAGTTCTTC. The chain links TRBV7-2 to TRBJ2-1, with D possibly matching TRBD2 (6 bases). The CDR3 contains 17 residues. V shed 2 bases and J shed 4 bases, with 18 bases lying between them. Germline lookup yields CDR1 SGHTA and CDR2 FQGNSA.

This chain uses TRBV15 with TRBJ1-1; 9 bases line up with TRBD1. The CDR3 spans 15 residues. Looked up from germline, CDR1 is LNHNV and CDR2 is YYDKDF (reference sequence). Trimming cost V 0 bases and J 10 bases; bases outside gene matches: 9. The DNA for the CDR3 is TGTGCCACCAGCAGAGAGTCACAGGGGGCAGGGAGAGCTTTCTTT. This translates into CATSRESQGAGRAFF.

The rearrangement joins TRBV28 to TRBJ2-3, with 13 bases aligning to TRBD2. Germline CDR1 MDHEN, CDR2 SYDVKM. With 5 bases clipped from V and 0 bases from J, the junction kept 8 bases outside the gene matches. This CDR3 is built from 18 residues. CDR3 protein: CASSTSGGAVSSTDTQYF. CDR3 sequence (DNA): TGTGCCAGCAGTACTAGCGGGGGGGCGGTATCTAGCACAGATACGCAGTATTTT. The full variable domain, with the rest looked up from reference TRBV28 and TRBJ2-3, is DVKVTQSSRYLVKRTGEKVFLECVQDMDHENMFWYRQDPGLGLRLIYFSYDVKMKEKGDIPEGYSVSREKKERFSLILESASTNQTSMYLCASSTSGGAVSSTDTQYFGPGTRLTVL.

This clone was seen more than once but under ten times. This rearrangement joins TRBV10-3 to TRBJ2-1, with D possibly being TRBD1 (5 bases). Trimming left V 10 bases short and J 0 bases short, with 10 bases between. The CDR3 is 13 residues long. Per germline, CDR1 ENHRY and CDR2 SYGVKD. For the CDR3, the DNA is TGTGCCACGTGGACATTCTCCTACAATGAGCAGTTCTTC. Encoded protein: CATWTFSYNEQFF.

There are a few counts of this clone. The V and J genes are TRBV7-9 and TRBJ2-7, with D perhaps matching TRBD1 (6 bases). Per the germline V gene, CDR1 is SEHNR and CDR2 is FQNEAQ (reference sequence). V was trimmed by 3 bases and J by 4 bases, leaving 13 bases between them. The CDR3 is 14 residues long. The DNA of the CDR3 is TGTGCCAGCAGCTTGGCCAATGGACAGTACGAGCAGTACTTC. Protein: CASSLANGQYEQYF.

To note about this clone: Other DNA sequences in this sample translate to the same CDR3. The rearrangement uses TRBV7-9 and TRBJ2-7, with 9 bases lining up with TRBD1. In germline, CDR1 is SEHNR, CDR2 FQNEAQ (reference sequence). V lost 5 bases to trimming and J lost 3 bases; unmatched junction nucleotides: 8. The CDR3 runs to 15 residues. CDR3 residues: CASSIPGQGLYEQYF. CDR3 nucleotides: TGTGCCAGCAGCATTCCGGGACAGGGTCTCTACGAGCAGTACTTC.